The T cell receptor beta chain described here comes from a study of T-cell memory formation after mild COVID-19 (dated by TCRdb to the early 2020s). Regarding the research as a whole: TCR sequence clusters from the two donors were found to be largely donor specific. The cohort comprised two young, previously healthy adult volunteers, one female and one male. In a couple of donors, T-cell clones that expanded and contracted after mild COVID-19 were followed by sequencing TCRalpha and TCRbeta repertoires longitudinally. The full study reports these points: The second-wave clones that peaked on day 37 were not confirmed to be SARS-CoV-2 specific. Only a couple of mild cases were covered by the study, and larger cohorts that include severe cases with pre-infection samples were considered necessary. Some responding clones were found in pre-infection memory, which suggests that pre-existing cross-reactive memory T cells took part in the SARS-CoV-2 response. Balanced CD4/CD8 phenotypes were observed for clones contracting from day 15 to 85, whereas a bias towards CD4+ was observed for a second wave of clones expanding from day 15 to 37. Contracting CD4+ clones appeared mostly in the CM and EM memory subsets, whereas CD8+ clones were enriched in EMRA.

CDR1 is given as LNHNV and CDR2 as YYDKDF, both from the germline V gene (reference sequence). V was cut back by 0 bases and J by 4 bases, leaving a gap of 9 bases between them. The CDR3 has 14 amino acids, counting the end cysteine and phenylalanine. Just CDR3 DNA is preserved here, 42 bases in frame from base 1. The data were produced on an Illumina NovaSeq 6000. TCRalpha and TCRbeta cDNA libraries were constructed by 5'RACE with constant-segment primers, with sample barcodes and unique molecular identifiers being introduced. RNA was extracted from every sample with Trizol reagent. Library amplification was performed in two PCR steps, and a second sample barcode and Illumina TruSeq adapters were introduced in the second step. Libraries were sequenced on an Illumina NovaSeq with 2 x 150 bp paired-end reads. In the original analysis: Reads were demultiplexed and collapsed into UMI-guided consensus sequences with migec v1.2.7. Using mixcr v2.1.11, UMI consensuses were aligned to TRA and TRB V and J templates and then assembled into clonotypes. A clonotype was counted as expanded or contracted only if both edgeR and NoisET called the change significant, with noise models trained on biological replicates. edgeR calls used a false discovery rate-adjusted p below 0.01 and a log2 fold-change threshold of 1. PCA with hierarchical clustering of max-normalized trajectories of the 1000 most abundant clonotypes was used as exploratory dynamics analysis. Separately sequenced CD4+ and CD8+ repertoires were used to assign the CD4 or CD8 phenotype of responding clones. Using fastp at Q25 and MiXCR, TCRdb reprocessed the public reads and kept productive beta chains. Entries are consolidated by CDR3 protein sequence, retaining the most common genes and DNA. What appears here as the V and J calls and clone size reflects TCRdb's work, not the paper's. The sample contains about 140,000 distinct CDR3 sequences, more than 13% of them found a single time. The ten largest account for about 26% of the sample.

Ficoll-Paque density gradient centrifugation was the method used to isolate PBMCs. In this sample, this clonotype turned up a few times. The antigen it binds to is not known. Base quality data are lacking; no much larger clone is found one base away. What was sequenced was PBMCs or a T cell subset sorted from them (not recorded which). The TCR comes from an adult woman who had mild COVID-19 (a few samples of this study predate the infection). The sample titles of this study are shuffled in the database, so cell type and time point are left out; the donor was told from shared clones. The chain is assembled from TRBV15 and TRBJ1-1; no D gene is confidently identified. The CDR3 reads as follows: CATSRERVSTEAFF. The nucleotide sequence reads TGTGCCACCAGCAGAGAGAGGGTAAGCACTGAAGCTTTCTTT.